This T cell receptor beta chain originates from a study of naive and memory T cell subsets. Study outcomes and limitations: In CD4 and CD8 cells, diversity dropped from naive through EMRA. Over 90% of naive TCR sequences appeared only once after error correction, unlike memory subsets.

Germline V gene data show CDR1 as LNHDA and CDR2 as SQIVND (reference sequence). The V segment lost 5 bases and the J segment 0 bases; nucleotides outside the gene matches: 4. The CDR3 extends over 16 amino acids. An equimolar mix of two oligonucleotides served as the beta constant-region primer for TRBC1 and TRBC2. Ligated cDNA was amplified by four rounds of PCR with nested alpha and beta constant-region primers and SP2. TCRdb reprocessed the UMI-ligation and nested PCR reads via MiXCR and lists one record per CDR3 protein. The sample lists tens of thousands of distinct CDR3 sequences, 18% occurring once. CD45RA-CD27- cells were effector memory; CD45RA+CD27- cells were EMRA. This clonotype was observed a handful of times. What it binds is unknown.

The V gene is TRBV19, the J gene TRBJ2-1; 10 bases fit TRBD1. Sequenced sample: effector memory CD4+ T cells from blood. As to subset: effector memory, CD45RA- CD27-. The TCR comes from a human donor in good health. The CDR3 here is CASSPGQGGSYNEQFF. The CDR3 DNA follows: TGTGCCAGTAGTCCCGGACAGGGGGGCTCCTACAATGAGCAGTTCTTC.